The TCR beta chain described here comes from a study of shared T cell receptors in the human thymus. Assay used: immunoSEQ multiplex PCR; TCRdb lists only in-frame clones, some missing. The sample has roughly 660,000 clones, around nine tenths seen once. Germline-derived CDR1 and CDR2 are SGHAT and FQNNGV. CDR3 length equals 19 residues. With 5 bases clipped from V and 5 bases from J, the junction kept 17 bases outside the gene matches. These same records also appear under a second study, on human thymus T cells. From that report: Highly overlapping thymic repertoires in unrelated individuals were reported by related research.

The specimen sequenced was thymocytes. The receptor's source is a boy under three years old with a congenital heart defect. The chain joins TRBV11-2 to TRBJ2-7; 14 bases agree with TRBD2. CDR3 sequence reads: CASSPGHPGRGLAGDEQYF. The CDR3 DNA reads TGTGCCAGCAGCCCCGGACACCCGGGTAGGGGACTAGCGGGAGACGAGCAGTACTTC.